The clone carrying this TCR beta chain was found a few times. Antigen unknown. This sample is drawn from a study of T cell repertoires in cytomegalovirus infection. The wider study: TCR beta signatures that were public indicated CMV infection and matching HLA type. Overall study results and limits: HLA-C-restricted CMV clonotypes gave the most frequent clonotype in two of eight donors.

Via MiXCR, TCRdb re-called the reads, giving one row per CDR3 protein. The sample includes over 450,000 distinct CDR3 sequences, around 10% of them seen just once. The V end was cut by 3 bases, the J end by 0 bases, with 8 bases between. Germline V gives CDR1 DFQATT, CDR2 SNEGSKA (reference sequence). CDR3 length: 13 residues. The receptor's source is a human donor in good health (CMV status not recorded). Some clones in this sample may be carry-over from other donors' samples. This rearrangement joins TRBV20-1 to TRBJ1-2; no definite D call. The sequencing input was PBMCs. The CDR3 region has the DNA TGCAGTGCTAGTTGGGCGGCTAACTATGGCTACACCTTC. It is translated as CSASWAANYGYTF.